This TCR beta chain was captured in a study of CD8 T cells in Susac syndrome. Across the study: Susac syndrome patients were untreated, on corticosteroids with some adding intravenous immunoglobulin, or on intravenous immunoglobulin only.

Sequencing targeted TCR beta in T cells from blood (CD8+ and CD4+). Patients with Susac syndrome showed fulfilment of recently defined diagnostic criteria for definite or probable disease. RNA, at about 0.5 to 1 ug, was reverse transcribed with random hexamers. Amplification of the TCR beta CDR3 was carried out by immunoSEQ multiplex PCR, which spanned a total of 54 Vbeta and 13 Jbeta segments. Each CDR3 protein is one row after TCRdb ran MiXCR on the immunoSEQ multiplex PCR reads. The sample yields about 140,000 distinct CDR3 sequences, 85% to 95% seen once. Germline V CDR1 and CDR2: GTSNPN, SVGIG (reference sequence). The CDR3 length is 14 residues. The V gene end was trimmed by 2 bases and the J gene end by 3 bases; junction bases not matched to a gene: 3.

Sequencing was carried out using CD8+ T cells from PBMCs. The rearrangement joins TRBV30 to TRBJ2-2; 7 bases line up with TRBD1. The source of this sequence is a human donor with Susac syndrome. CDR3 in amino acids: CAWSTGQHTGELFF. CDR3 coding DNA: TGTGCCTGGAGTACGGGACAGCACACCGGGGAGCTGTTTTTT.